This T cell receptor (beta chain) was sequenced for a study of tumor T cells in aggressive B-cell lymphoma. The table came from immunoSEQ multiplex PCR; TCRdb's copy has only in-frame clones and leaves some out. The repertoire holds roughly 11,000 clones, with about 89% as singletons. Germline V CDR1 and CDR2: SGHAT, FQNNGV. The CDR3 is made up of 15 amino acids. With 6 bases removed from V and 7 bases from J, the gap between germline ends came to 18 bases. V is TRBV11-2 and J is TRBJ2-2; D is undetermined. The TCR sequence derives from an adult with diffuse large B cell lymphoma. Sequencing was done on a sample of tumor tissue. The CDR3 reads CASSSSTTSLGELFF. Written as DNA, the CDR3 is TGTGCCAGCAGTTCCAGTACCACCTCCCTCGGGGAGCTGTTTTTT.